These 28 T cell receptor beta chains share one sample of origin, sequenced in a study of the immune and genomic landscape of osteosarcoma. Poor-prognosis osteosarcoma patients supplied post-treatment primary, local recurrence and metastasis tumor specimens. TCRdb keeps only in-frame clones here, not all; method: immunoSEQ multiplex PCR. This table holds roughly 10,000 clones, around 71% found once. Sequencing input: osteosarcoma tumor tissue from the lung. The receptors come from a human donor with osteosarcoma.

The chain is built from TRBV9 and TRBJ2-5; unclear D gene. This CDR3 is 14 amino acids long. V was cut by 0 bases and J by 5 bases, with 11 bases left in between. Germline V gene data show CDR1 as SGDLS and CDR2 as YYNGEE. The CDR3 bases are TGTGCCAGCAGCGTAGACGGGTTGGTGGAGACCCAGTACTTC. Amino acids: CASSVDGLVETQYF.

This chain uses TRBV5-4 with TRBJ2-3, with 11 nucleotides matching TRBD2. The J segment lost 5 bases and the V segment lost 0 bases, leaving 5 bases of the junction unmatched. The CDR3 is made up of 16 amino acids. CDR1 is SGHNT, CDR2 YYREEE, per germline (reference sequence). CDR3 loop: CASSLGTSGWEDTQYF. The CDR3 DNA reads as TGTGCCAGCAGCTTGGGGACTAGCGGGTGGGAAGATACGCAGTATTTT.

The V gene is TRBV7-9, the J gene TRBJ2-3, with 9 bases identical to TRBD2. Germline lookup yields CDR1 SEHNR and CDR2 FQNEAQ (reference sequence). This CDR3 is built from 19 residues. Germline trimming cut 4 bases from V and 2 bases from J; bases unmatched to any gene: 16. CDR3 sequence reads: CASSSQAGGRASSTDTQYF. For the CDR3, the DNA is TGTGCCAGCAGCTCCCAGGCCGGCGGGAGGGCCTCGTCCACAGATACGCAGTATTTT.

This clone was seen only a few times. The rearrangement uses TRBV5-4 and TRBJ1-2; 7 bases match TRBD1. Unmatched junction bases numbered 7, after V lost 0 bases and J lost 5 bases. This CDR3 has 15 amino acids. Germline V gene data show CDR1 as SGHNT and CDR2 as YYREEE (reference sequence). The CDR3 coding sequence is TGTGCCAGCAGCTTGGGGGACAGAGGAGGGTATGGCTACACCTTC. It specifies CASSLGDRGGYGYTF.

This CDR3 is CASSLSRSGMDEQYF. CDR3 nucleotides: TGTGCCAGCAGCTTAAGCAGGTCGGGGATGGACGAGCAGTACTTC. The chain links TRBV11-1 to TRBJ2-7; TRBD2 might be the D (5 bases). The germline V gene has CDR1 SGHAT and CDR2 FQDESV (reference sequence). V lost 2 bases and J 5 bases, leaving 16 bases between the germline ends. The CDR3 covers 15 residues.

In the case of this clone: The same CDR3 is also encoded by other DNA sequences in this sample. This chain uses TRBV29-1 with TRBJ2-3; no clear D gene. CDR1 and CDR2 from the germline V gene are SQVTM and ANQGSEA. V shed 3 bases and J shed 6 bases, with 4 bases lying between them. The CDR3 contains 10 residues. The CDR3 loop is CSVDTDTQYF. For the CDR3, the DNA is TGCAGCGTTGACACCGATACGCAGTATTTT.

On this clone itself: The conserved closing phenylalanine or tryptophan is absent in this CDR3, likely reflecting a read error. This chain joins TRBV29-1 and TRBJ1-1; TRBD1 might be the D (6 bases). Germline V CDR1 and CDR2: SQVTM, ANQGSEA. CDR3 size: 13 residues. V lost 4 bases and J lost 8, with 17 bases in between. CDR3 DNA: TGCAGCGTTGGGGGAGAGGGGGGCCAGGAAGCTTTCTAT. Translated: CSVGGEGGQEAFY.

The DNA for the CDR3 is TGCGCCAGCAGCGTGGTGGCTAACACTGAAGCTTTCTTT. Translating it yields CASSVVANTEAFF. The V gene is TRBV5-1, the J gene TRBJ1-1; D is unclear. The V end lost 4 bases, the J end lost 2 bases, and 9 bases lay between the germline ends. This CDR3 contains 13 residues. CDR1 and CDR2 from the germline V gene are SGHRS and YFSETQ.

This clone was detected only a few times. Other DNA sequences in this sample translate to the same CDR3. CDR3 region: CASSEESNQPQHF. CDR3 DNA sequence: TGTGCCAGCAGTGAAGAAAGCAATCAGCCCCAGCATTTT. The V gene is TRBV2, the J gene TRBJ1-5; D uncertain. Trimming stripped 1 base from V and 1 base from J, with 2 bases between. This CDR3 is 13 amino acids long. Germline CDR1 and CDR2: SNHLY and FYNNEI.

This rearrangement joins TRBV7-3 to TRBJ1-2, with 8 bases that match TRBD1. Germline lookup yields CDR1 SGHTA and CDR2 FQGTGA. The CDR3 is 14 residues long. V was clipped by 5 bases and J by 8 bases; unmatched bases: 10. Here the CDR3 reads CASSPRDRIIGYTF. Written as DNA, the CDR3 is TGTGCCAGCAGCCCAAGGGACAGGATTATCGGCTACACCTTC. The full variable domain, rest sourced from reference TRBV7-3 and TRBJ1-2, is GAGVSQTPSNKVTEKGKYVELRCDPISGHTALYWYRQSLGQGPEFLIYFQGTGAADDSGLPNDRFFAVRPEGSVSTLKIQRTERGDSAVYLCASSPRDRIIGYTFGSGTRLTVV.

This chain joins TRBV28 and TRBJ2-2, with 10 bases identical to TRBD2. The CDR3 spans 17 residues. Losses at the gene ends were 6 bases for V and 4 bases for J; bases not matched to a gene: 11. Per germline, CDR1 MDHEN and CDR2 SYDVKM. The CDR3 nucleotides read TGTGCCAGCAGACCTAGGACTAGCGGAGTGCGCACCGGGGAGCTGTTTTTT. This sequence encodes CASRPRTSGVRTGELFF.

This clone was counted once. V usage is TRBV6-5 and J usage is TRBJ2-7; 9 positions agree with TRBD1. The CDR3 spans 14 residues. V trimming: 2 bases; J trimming: 5 bases; junction bases outside the gene matches: 4. The germline V gene encodes CDR1 MNHEY and CDR2 SVGAGI. The CDR3 DNA is TGTGCCAGCAGTTACGAGACAGGGGGTGACGAGCAGTACTTC. Amino acid sequence: CASSYETGGDEQYF.

V gene TRBV18 combines with J gene TRBJ2-3; 9 bases agree with TRBD2. CDR3 length: 13 amino acids. With V trimmed by 3 bases and J by 9 bases, 4 bases remained unmatched. Germline loops: CDR1 KGHSH, CDR2 LQKENI. For the CDR3, the DNA is TGTGCCAGCTCACCTGCCGGGACTAGCACGCAGTATTTT. Translated: CASSPAGTSTQYF.

This clone rates as large. Other DNA sequences in this sample translate to the same CDR3. This chain connects TRBV28 to TRBJ1-2; a possible D gene is TRBD1 (5 bases). Trimming left V 8 bases short and J 0 bases short, with 13 bases between. Germline V gene sequence: CDR1 MDHEN, CDR2 SYDVKM. There are 14 residues in the CDR3. The CDR3 DNA sequence: TGTGCCAGCTATTCCGGGACTCCTAACTATGGCTACACCTTC. Translated: CASYSGTPNYGYTF.

The V call is TRBV19, the J call TRBJ2-7, with 7 bases lining up with TRBD2. V trimming: 2 bases; J trimming: 5 bases; junction bases outside the gene matches: 3. CDR1 and CDR2 (germline): LNHDA, SQIVND (reference sequence). The CDR3 loop spans 13 amino acids. For the CDR3, the DNA is TGTGCCAGTAGTATAACAGCGGGACACGAGCAGTACTTC. Amino acid sequence: CASSITAGHEQYF.

CDR3 residues: CASSLKDRSKTQYF. CDR3 DNA sequence: TGTGCCAGCAGCTTGAAGGACCGATCTAAGACCCAGTACTTC. This chain joins TRBV5-6 and TRBJ2-5; D ambiguous. Trimming removed 1 base at V and 6 bases at J, with 13 bases between. There are 14 residues in the CDR3. Looked up from germline, CDR1 is SGHDT and CDR2 is YYEEEE.

This chain links TRBV28 with TRBJ2-7; tentatively, D is TRBD1 or TRBD2 (6 bases each). The CDR3 totals 14 residues. Trimming shortened V by 10 bases and J by 0 bases, and 16 bases separated the two germline ends. Per germline, CDR1 MDHEN and CDR2 SYDVKM. The CDR3 loop is CATRSGGISYEQYF. CDR3 bases: TGTGCCACCAGGTCCGGGGGCATCTCCTACGAGCAGTACTTC.

This chain connects TRBV19 to TRBJ2-1, with D tentatively TRBD2 (5 bases). With 3 bases removed from V and 9 bases from J, the gap between germline ends came to 9 bases. This CDR3 is built from 12 residues. Germline V CDR1 and CDR2: LNHDA, SQIVND (reference sequence). The CDR3 coding sequence is TGTGCCAGTAGTATGGGAGCCGTTGAGCAGTTCTTC. It yields the protein CASSMGAVEQFF.

The genes are TRBV19 and TRBJ1-1; tentatively, D is TRBD1 (5 bases). CDR3 length equals 15 residues. Germline V gene lookup returns CDR1 LNHDA and CDR2 SQIVND (reference sequence). V was trimmed by 9 bases and J by 1 base, leaving 18 bases between them. The CDR3 spells CASSPGGGQNTEAFF. CDR3 bases: TGTGCCAGCAGCCCCGGGGGAGGGCAGAACACTGAAGCTTTCTTT.

This clone has a handful of counts. An end of the junction does not agree with germline; a read error may underlie this. The J gene is TRBJ1-6, the V gene TRBV27, with D tentatively TRBD1 (5 bases). The germline V gene has CDR1 MNHEY and CDR2 SMNVEV (reference sequence). The CDR3 totals 18 residues. The CDR3 bases are TGTGCCAGCTGTTTATTCGGGGGGGACTGGGAGGGGAATTCACCCCTCCACTTT. This translates into CASCLFGGDWEGNSPLHF.

This clone counts as large (0.1 to 1%). Other DNA sequences within the sample encode an identical CDR3. The chain recombines TRBV6-5 with TRBJ1-5, with 7 bases fitting TRBD1. With 6 bases clipped from V and 4 bases from J, the junction kept 6 bases outside the gene matches. Germline V gives CDR1 MNHEY, CDR2 SVGAGI. This CDR3 spans 14 amino acids. The CDR3 region is CASRKTGRNQPQHF. CDR3 bases: TGTGCCAGCAGAAAGACAGGGAGGAATCAGCCCCAGCATTTT.

The CDR3 region is CASSLHGQLGQPQHF. CDR3 in DNA: TGTGCCAGCAGCTTACATGGACAGTTGGGTCAGCCCCAGCATTTT. V and J are TRBV7-8 and TRBJ1-5; the D gene is possibly TRBD1 (6 bases). Trimming stripped 2 bases from V and 6 bases from J, with 14 bases between. Germline CDR1 SGHVS, CDR2 FQNEAQ. This CDR3 region has 15 residues.

The chain carries TRBV5-1 and TRBJ2-2, with TRBD2 identical over 10 bases. The ends lost 0 bases at V and 1 base at J; junction bases unmatched: 6. There are 18 residues in the CDR3. Germline-derived CDR1 and CDR2 are SGHRS and YFSETQ. The CDR3: CASSLASGRSWNTGELFF. CDR3 nucleotides: TGCGCCAGCAGCTTGGCTAGCGGGAGATCTTGGAACACCGGGGAGCTGTTTTTT.

The chain couples TRBV27 to TRBJ2-3; 9 bases are shared with TRBD2. The CDR3 loop spans 17 amino acids. V lost 7 bases and J lost 2; bases outside the gene matches: 13. Germline V gene sequence: CDR1 MNHEY, CDR2 SMNVEV (reference sequence). The CDR3 region has the DNA TGTGCCAGCAAGAATACAGAGCGGGAGGAGGCCACAGATACGCAGTATTTT. Protein: CASKNTEREEATDTQYF.

The chain uses TRBV11-3 and TRBJ2-3, with 9 bases that match TRBD2. Germline assignment: CDR1 SGHNT and CDR2 YENEEA. The J segment lost 2 bases and the V segment lost 1 base, leaving 4 bases of the junction unmatched. This CDR3 is 16 amino acids long. CDR3 residues: CASSLGLAAHTDTQYF. CDR3 DNA sequence: TGTGCCAGCAGCTTAGGACTAGCGGCTCACACAGATACGCAGTATTTT.

This chain links TRBV19 with TRBJ2-6, with 9 positions matching TRBD1. Per the germline V gene, CDR1 is LNHDA and CDR2 is SQIVND (reference sequence). V trimming: 4 bases; J trimming: 1 base; junction bases outside the gene matches: 8. The CDR3 loop spans 18 amino acids. The CDR3 DNA reads as TGTGCCAGTAGTACTGGACAGGGGCCTAATTCTGGGGCCAACGTCCTGACTTTC. Protein product: CASSTGQGPNSGANVLTF.

This clone was counted once. The chain joins TRBV6-6 to TRBJ2-3, with D perhaps matching TRBD1 (5 bases). Trimming removed 8 bases at V and 5 bases at J, with 5 bases between. The CDR3 has 10 residues. Germline V lookup: CDR1 MNHNY, CDR2 SVGAGI (reference sequence). CDR3 loop: CASQGDTQYF. For the CDR3, the DNA is TGTGCCAGCCAGGGAGATACGCAGTATTTT.

The J gene is TRBJ1-4, the V gene TRBV14; D gene ambiguous. V shed 4 bases and J shed 5 bases, with 14 bases lying between them. The CDR3 spans 15 residues. CDR1 and CDR2 (germline): SGHDN, FVKESK. This CDR3 reads CASSLYMGKNEKLFF. The CDR3 bases are TGTGCCAGCAGCCTATACATGGGCAAGAATGAAAAACTGTTTTTT.